Following are 2 T cell receptor beta chains from one sample sequenced in a study of blood T cells in healthy people across ages. A second PCR of about 7 to 12 cycles used a sample-barcoded 5' primer and a J-beta primer mix. From the 5' RACE reads, TCRdb called clonotypes with MiXCR, one entry per CDR3 protein. This table has about 1.5 million distinct CDR3 sequences, around 40% appearing once. Sequences were obtained from blood. The receptors derive from a woman between 18 and 29 years old in good health.

The chain recombines TRBV29-1 with TRBJ2-5, with D hard to call. Gene TRBJ2-7 matches the end of the DNA better, so the J call may be wrong. CDR1 is SQVTM, CDR2 ANQGSEA, per germline. The CDR3 totals 11 residues. The CDR3 coding sequence is TGCAGCGTTGGACTCTTCAACGAGCAGTACTTC. Its protein is CSVGLFNEQYF.

The CDR3: CASSSQGPQSTEAFF. DNA for the CDR3: TGTGCCAGCAGTTCACAGGGTCCTCAGAGCACTGAAGCTTTCTTT. V and J are TRBV2 and TRBJ1-1; D possibly corresponds to TRBD1 (6 bases). The CDR3 is made up of 15 amino acids. CDR1 SNHLY and CDR2 FYNNEI come from the germline V gene. V dropped 5 bases and J dropped 4 bases, with 17 bases sitting between them.